The entry that follows covers one TCR beta chain sequence. What it recognizes is unknown. Treatment specified: oral pan-JAK inhibitor, 5-10 mg twice daily. The V gene lost 4 bases and the J gene lost 4 bases, with 20 bases spanning the gap. The CDR3 spans 16 residues. Germline assignment: CDR1 SGDLS and CDR2 YYNGEE. This sample stems from a study of CD8+ T cells in alopecia areata. Findings and caveats of the study: Persistence during tofacitinib was seen for many expanded lesional clones in scalp and blood.

RNA extraction and reverse transcription yielded cDNA as sequencing template. Sequenced by immunoSEQ multiplex PCR; TCRdb stores in-frame clones only, minus some. The table records about 210,000 clones, 50% to 75% of them present only once. This specimen consisted of CD4+ T cells sorted from blood, obtained at week 4, from a patient treated with tofacitinib. This sequence was found in a human donor with alopecia areata. The J gene is TRBJ1-2, the V gene TRBV9; D possibly corresponds to TRBD1 (6 bases). In nucleotides, the CDR3 is TGTGCCAGCAGCCGGGACACACTTGGAGCGGGCTATGGCTACACCTTC. Translated, it gives CASSRDTLGAGYGYTF. Full variable domain (remainder filled in from reference TRBV9 and TRBJ1-2): DSGVTQTPKHLITATGQRVTLRCSPRSGDLSVYWYQQSLDQGLQFLIQYYNGEERAKGNILERFSAQQFPDLHSELNLSSLELGDSALYFCASSRDTLGAGYGYTFGSGTRLTVV.